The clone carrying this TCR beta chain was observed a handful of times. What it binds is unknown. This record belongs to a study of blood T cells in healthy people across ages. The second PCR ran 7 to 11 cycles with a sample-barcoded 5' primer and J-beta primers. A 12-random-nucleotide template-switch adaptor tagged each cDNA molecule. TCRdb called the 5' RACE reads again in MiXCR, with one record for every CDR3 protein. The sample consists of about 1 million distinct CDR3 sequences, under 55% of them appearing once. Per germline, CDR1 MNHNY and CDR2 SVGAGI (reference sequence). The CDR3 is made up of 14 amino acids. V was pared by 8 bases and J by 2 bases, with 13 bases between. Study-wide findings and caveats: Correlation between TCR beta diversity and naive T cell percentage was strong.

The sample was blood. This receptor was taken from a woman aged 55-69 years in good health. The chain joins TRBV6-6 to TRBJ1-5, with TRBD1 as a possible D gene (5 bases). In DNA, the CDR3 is TGTGCCAGCGTTGGGGGGTTCGGCAATCAGCCCCAGCATTTT. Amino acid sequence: CASVGGFGNQPQHF.